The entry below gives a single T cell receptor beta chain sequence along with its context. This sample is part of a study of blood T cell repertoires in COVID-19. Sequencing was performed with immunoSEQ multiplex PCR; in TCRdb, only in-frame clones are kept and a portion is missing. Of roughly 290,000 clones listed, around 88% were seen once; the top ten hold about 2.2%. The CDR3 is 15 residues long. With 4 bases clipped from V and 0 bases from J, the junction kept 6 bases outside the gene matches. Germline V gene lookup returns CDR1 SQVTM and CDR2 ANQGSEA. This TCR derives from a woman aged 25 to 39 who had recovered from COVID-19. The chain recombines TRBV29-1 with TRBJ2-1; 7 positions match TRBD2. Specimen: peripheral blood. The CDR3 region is CSVAGGVGSYNEQFF. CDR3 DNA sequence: TGCAGCGTTGCTGGGGGGGTGGGCTCCTACAATGAGCAGTTCTTC.